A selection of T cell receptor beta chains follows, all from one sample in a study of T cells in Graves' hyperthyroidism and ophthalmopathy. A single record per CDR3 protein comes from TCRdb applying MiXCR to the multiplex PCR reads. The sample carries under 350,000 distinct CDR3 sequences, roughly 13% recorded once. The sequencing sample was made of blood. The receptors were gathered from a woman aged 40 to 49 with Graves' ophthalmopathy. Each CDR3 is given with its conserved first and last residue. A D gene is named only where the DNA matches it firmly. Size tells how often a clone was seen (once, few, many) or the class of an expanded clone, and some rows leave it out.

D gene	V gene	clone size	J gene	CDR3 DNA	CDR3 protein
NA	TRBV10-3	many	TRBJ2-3	TGTGCCACCAGGGAAAGCACAGATACGCAGTATTTT	CATRESTDTQYF
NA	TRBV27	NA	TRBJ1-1	TGTGCCAGCCGCCGGGGGTATATCCCTGAAGCTTTCTTT	CASRRGYIPEAFF
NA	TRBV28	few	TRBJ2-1	TGTGCCAGCGGCTTACCTCGGGGGGCGATCAGGGAGCAGTTCTTC	CASGLPRGAIREQFF
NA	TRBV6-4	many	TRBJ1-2	TGTGCCAGCAGTGACTTCCATTTTTCTCAATATGGCTACACCTTC	CASSDFHFSQYGYTF
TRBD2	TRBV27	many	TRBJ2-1	TGTGCCAGCAGACCGCCGGGACTAGCAATCAATGAGCAGTTCTTC	CASRPPGLAINEQFF
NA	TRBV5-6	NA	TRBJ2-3	TGTGCCAGCAGCCCGTTGGGCTTTTCTAGCACAGATACGCAGTATTTT	CASSPLGFSSTDTQYF
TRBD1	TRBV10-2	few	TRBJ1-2	TGCGCCAGCAGTGCGGGACAGTTCTATGGCTACACCTTC	CASSAGQFYGYTF
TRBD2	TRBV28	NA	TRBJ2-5	TGTGCCAGCAGCGATGGGCCCCTAGCGGGGTACCAAGAGACCCAGTACTTC	CASSDGPLAGYQETQYF
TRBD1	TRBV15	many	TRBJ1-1	TGTGCCACCAGCAGAGTACAGGGGGACACTGAAGCTTTCTTT	CATSRVQGDTEAFF
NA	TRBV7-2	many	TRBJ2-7	TGTGCCAGCAGCTTAATCGGAGGGGCCGGCGAGCAGTACTTC	CASSLIGGAGEQYF
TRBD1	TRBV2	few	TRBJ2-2	TGTGCCAGCAAGGGACAGGCAACCGGGGAGCTGTTTTTT	CASKGQATGELFF
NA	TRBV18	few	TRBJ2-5	TGTGCCAGCTCATGGGACTCCGGGGAGACCCAGTACTTC	CASSWDSGETQYF
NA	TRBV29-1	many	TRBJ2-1	TGCAGCGTTGACGGGGTTAGGAATGAGCAGTTCTTC	CSVDGVRNEQFF
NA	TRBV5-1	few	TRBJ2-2	TGCGCCAGCAGCTTGGAACTAGTCCCCACCGGGGAGCTGTTTTTT	CASSLELVPTGELFF
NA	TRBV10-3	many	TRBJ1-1	TGTGCCATCAGTCCCGGACGGACTGAAGCTTTCTTT	CAISPGRTEAFF
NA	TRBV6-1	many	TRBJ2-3	TGTGCCAGCAGTTCGATTCCGGGACTGGGGAGCACAGATACGCAGTATTTT	CASSSIPGLGSTDTQYF
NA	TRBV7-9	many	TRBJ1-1	TGTGCCAGCAGCGAGCTAGGGCAGGTAATGTTGGCTTTCTTT	CASSELGQVMLAFF
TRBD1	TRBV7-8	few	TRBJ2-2	TGTGCCAGCAGCCTGGCCACAGGGGGGACCGGGGAGCTGTTTTTT	CASSLATGGTGELFF
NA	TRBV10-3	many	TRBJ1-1	TGTGCCATCAGTGAGGGGGGAACTGAAGCTTTCTTT	CAISEGGTEAFF
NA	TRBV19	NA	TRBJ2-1	TGTGCCAGTAGTATAGTGAAATCAGCCCACAATGAGCAGTTCTTC	CASSIVKSAHNEQFF
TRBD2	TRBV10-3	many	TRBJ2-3	TGTGCCATCAGTGAGTCGGTCTCTAGCGGGACCACAGATACGCAGTATTTT	CAISESVSSGTTDTQYF
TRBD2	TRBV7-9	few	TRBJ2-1	TGTGCCAGCACCAGGACTAGCGGGGGGGCCAGAAATGAGCAGTTCTTC	CASTRTSGGARNEQFF
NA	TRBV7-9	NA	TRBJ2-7	TGTGCCAGCAGCTTACGTGGGGACTCCTACGAGCAGTACTTC	CASSLRGDSYEQYF
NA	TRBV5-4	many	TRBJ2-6	TGTGCCAGCAGCACGACAGTCCTTCTCTCTGGGGCCAACGTCCTGACTTTC	CASSTTVLLSGANVLTF
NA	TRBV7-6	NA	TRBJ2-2	TGTGCCAGCAGCCCCGGATGGACCGGGGAGCTGTTTTTT	CASSPGWTGELFF
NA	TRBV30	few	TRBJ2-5	TGTGCCTGGAGCCTTTCCAAACAACGAATGGGGGACCAGTACTTC	CAWSLSKQRMGDQYF